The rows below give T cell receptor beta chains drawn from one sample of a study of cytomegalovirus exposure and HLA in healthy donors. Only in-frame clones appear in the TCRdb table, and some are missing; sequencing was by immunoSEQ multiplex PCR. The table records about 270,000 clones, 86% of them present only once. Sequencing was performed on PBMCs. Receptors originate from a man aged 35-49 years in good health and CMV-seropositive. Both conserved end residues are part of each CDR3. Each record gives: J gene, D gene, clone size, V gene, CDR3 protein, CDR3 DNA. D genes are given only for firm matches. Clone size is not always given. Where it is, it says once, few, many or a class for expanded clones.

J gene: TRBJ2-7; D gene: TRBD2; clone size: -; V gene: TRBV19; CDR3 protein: CASRKTVAGTSGANSYEQYF; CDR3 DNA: TGTGCCAGTAGAAAAACCGTAGCCGGGACTAGCGGGGCAAACTCCTACGAGCAGTACTTC
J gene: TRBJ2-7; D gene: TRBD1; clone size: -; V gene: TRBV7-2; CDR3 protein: CASSSYGTGATYEQYF; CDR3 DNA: TGTGCCAGCAGCTCGTATGGGACAGGCGCTACCTACGAGCAGTACTTC
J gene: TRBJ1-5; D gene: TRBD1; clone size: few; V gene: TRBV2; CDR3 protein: CASSEARGNLPQHF; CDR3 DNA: TGTGCCAGCAGTGAAGCCAGGGGGAACTTGCCCCAGCATTTT
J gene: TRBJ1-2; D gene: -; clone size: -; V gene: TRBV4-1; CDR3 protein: CASSQPSAGRFYGYTF; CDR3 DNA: TGCGCCAGCAGCCAACCTTCCGCGGGGAGGTTCTATGGCTACACCTTC
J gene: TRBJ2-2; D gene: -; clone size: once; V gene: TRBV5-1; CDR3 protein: CASSLQANTGELFF; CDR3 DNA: TGCGCCAGCAGCTTACAGGCTAACACCGGGGAGCTGTTTTTT
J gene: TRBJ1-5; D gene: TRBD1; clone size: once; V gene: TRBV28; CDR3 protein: CASSPGQGSNQPQHF; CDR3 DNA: TGTGCCAGCAGTCCCGGACAGGGAAGCAATCAGCCCCAGCATTTT
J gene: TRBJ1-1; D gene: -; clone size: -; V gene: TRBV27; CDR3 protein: CASSLSLMTNPRINTEAFF; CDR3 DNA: TGTGCCAGCAGTTTATCGCTGATGACGAACCCGAGGATAAACACTGAAGCTTTCTTT
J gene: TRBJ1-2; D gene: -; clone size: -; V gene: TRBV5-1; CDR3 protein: CASSLAGRASYGYTF; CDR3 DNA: TGCGCCAGCAGCTTGGCCGGGAGGGCCTCCTATGGCTACACCTTC
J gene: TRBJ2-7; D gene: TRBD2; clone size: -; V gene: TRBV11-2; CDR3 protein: CASSIYGGSIYEQYF; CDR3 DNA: TGTGCCAGCAGCATCTACGGCGGGAGCATATACGAGCAGTACTTC
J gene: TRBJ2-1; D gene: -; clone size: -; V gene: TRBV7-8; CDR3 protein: CASSSPGATLEYEQFF; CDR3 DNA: TGTGCCAGCAGCTCCCCGGGAGCCACGTTAGAATATGAGCAGTTCTTC
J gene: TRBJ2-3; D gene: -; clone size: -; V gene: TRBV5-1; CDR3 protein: CASRETGDSTDTQYF; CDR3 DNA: TGCGCCAGCAGAGAAACAGGAGACAGCACAGATACGCAGTATTTT
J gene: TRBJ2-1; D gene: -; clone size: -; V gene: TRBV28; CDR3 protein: CASSLGPHNEQFF; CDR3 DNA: TGTGCCAGCAGTTTAGGCCCCCACAATGAGCAGTTCTTC
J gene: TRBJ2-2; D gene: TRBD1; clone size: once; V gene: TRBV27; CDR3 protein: CASSFSQGNGPGELFF; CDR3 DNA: TGTGCCAGCAGTTTTTCACAGGGGAATGGGCCCGGGGAGCTGTTTTTT
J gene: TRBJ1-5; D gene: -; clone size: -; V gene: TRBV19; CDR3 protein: CASIWSGDYNQPQHF; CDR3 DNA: TGTGCCAGTATATGGTCGGGGGATTACAATCAGCCCCAGCATTTT
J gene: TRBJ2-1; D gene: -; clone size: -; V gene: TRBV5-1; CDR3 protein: CASSLAFRSENEQFF; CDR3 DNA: TGCGCCAGCAGCTTGGCCTTTCGGAGTGAGAATGAGCAGTTCTTC
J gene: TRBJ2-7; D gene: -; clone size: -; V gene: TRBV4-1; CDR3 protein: CASSQEGPGYEQYF; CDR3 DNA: TGCGCCAGCAGCCAAGAAGGGCCGGGGTACGAGCAGTACTTC
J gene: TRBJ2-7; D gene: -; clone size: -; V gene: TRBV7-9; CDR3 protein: CSSSLALEDEQYF; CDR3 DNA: TGTTCCAGCAGCTTAGCGCTGGAGGACGAGCAGTACTTC
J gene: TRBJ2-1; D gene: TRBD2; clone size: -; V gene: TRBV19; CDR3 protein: CASSISSSGLTSSYNEQFF; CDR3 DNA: TGTGCCAGTAGTATCTCGTCTAGCGGGCTGACCAGCTCCTACAATGAGCAGTTCTTC
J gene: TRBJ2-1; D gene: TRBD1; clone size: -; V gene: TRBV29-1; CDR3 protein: CSGGQGAEQFF; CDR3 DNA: TGCAGCGGCGGACAGGGGGCTGAGCAGTTCTTC
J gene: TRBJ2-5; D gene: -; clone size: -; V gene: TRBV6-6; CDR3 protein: CASSYSGAPQETQYF; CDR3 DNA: TGTGCCAGCAGTTACTCAGGGGCTCCCCAAGAGACCCAGTACTTC
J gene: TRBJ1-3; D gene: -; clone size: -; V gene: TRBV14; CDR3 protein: CASSLSPDRSHLGNTIYF; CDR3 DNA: TGTGCCAGCAGCCTTTCCCCAGACAGGTCGCACCTCGGAAACACCATATATTTT
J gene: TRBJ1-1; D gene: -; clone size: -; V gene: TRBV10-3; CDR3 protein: CAISDSAGDTEAFF; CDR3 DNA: TGTGCCATCAGTGACTCGGCGGGGGACACTGAAGCTTTCTTT
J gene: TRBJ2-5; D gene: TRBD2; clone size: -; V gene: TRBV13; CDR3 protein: CASTFLAGGVQETQYF; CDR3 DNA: TGTGCCAGCACCTTCCTAGCGGGGGGGGTCCAAGAGACCCAGTACTTC
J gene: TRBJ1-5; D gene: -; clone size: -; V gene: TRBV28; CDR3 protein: CASSLAGARNQPQHF; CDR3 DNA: TGTGCCAGCAGTTTGGCGGGGGCGCGGAATCAGCCCCAGCATTTT
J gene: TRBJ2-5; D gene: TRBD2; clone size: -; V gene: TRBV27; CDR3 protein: CASSLAGGPRRQETQYF; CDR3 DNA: TGTGCCAGCAGTTTAGCGGGAGGCCCGCGCAGACAAGAGACCCAGTACTTC
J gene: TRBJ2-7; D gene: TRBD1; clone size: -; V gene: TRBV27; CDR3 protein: CASSRGQLSYEQYF; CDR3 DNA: TGTGCCAGCAGCCGGGGACAGCTGAGCTACGAGCAGTACTTC
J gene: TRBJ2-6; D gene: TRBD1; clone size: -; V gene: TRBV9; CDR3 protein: CASSPRQGVVGSGANVLTF; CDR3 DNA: TGTGCCAGCAGCCCGCGACAGGGAGTGGTCGGGTCTGGGGCCAACGTCCTGACTTTC
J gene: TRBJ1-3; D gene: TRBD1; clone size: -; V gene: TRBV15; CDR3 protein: CATRPGQGSGNTIYF; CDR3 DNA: TGTGCCACACGACCGGGACAGGGGTCGGGAAACACCATATATTTT
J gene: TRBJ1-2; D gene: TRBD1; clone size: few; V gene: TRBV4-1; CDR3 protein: CASSQDPTGLRGYTF; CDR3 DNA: TGCGCCAGCAGCCAAGATCCGACAGGGCTCAGAGGCTACACCTTC
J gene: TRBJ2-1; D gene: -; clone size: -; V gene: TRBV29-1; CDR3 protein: CSVVYVNPRDEQFF; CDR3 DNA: TGCAGCGTTGTCTACGTCAACCCCCGCGATGAGCAGTTCTTC
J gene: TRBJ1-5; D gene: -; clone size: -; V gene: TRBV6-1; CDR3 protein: CASKSQGLGNQPQHF; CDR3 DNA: TGTGCCAGCAAAAGTCAGGGCCTGGGCAATCAGCCCCAGCATTTT
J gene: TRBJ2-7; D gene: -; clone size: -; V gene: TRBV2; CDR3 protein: CASSRTNEQYF; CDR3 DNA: TGTGCCAGCAGTCGGACTAACGAGCAGTACTTC
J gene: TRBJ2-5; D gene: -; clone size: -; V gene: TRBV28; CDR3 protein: CASSLQETQYF; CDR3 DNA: TGTGCCAGCAGCCTTCAAGAGACCCAGTACTTC